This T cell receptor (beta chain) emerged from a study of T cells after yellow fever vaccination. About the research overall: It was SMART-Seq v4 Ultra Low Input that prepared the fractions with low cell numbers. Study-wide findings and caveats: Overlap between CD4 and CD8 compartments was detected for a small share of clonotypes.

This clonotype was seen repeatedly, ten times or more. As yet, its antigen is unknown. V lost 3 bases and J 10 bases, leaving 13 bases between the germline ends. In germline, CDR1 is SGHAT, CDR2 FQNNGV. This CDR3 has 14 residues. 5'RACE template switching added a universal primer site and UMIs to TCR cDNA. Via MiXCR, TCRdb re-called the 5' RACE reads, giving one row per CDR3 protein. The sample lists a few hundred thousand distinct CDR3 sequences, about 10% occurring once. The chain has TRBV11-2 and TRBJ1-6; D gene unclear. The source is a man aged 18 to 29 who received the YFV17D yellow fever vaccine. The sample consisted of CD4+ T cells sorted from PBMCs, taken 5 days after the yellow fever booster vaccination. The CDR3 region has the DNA TGTGCCAGCAGCTTGAGGTCCGGGGTCTCACCCCTCCACTTT. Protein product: CASSLRSGVSPLHF.